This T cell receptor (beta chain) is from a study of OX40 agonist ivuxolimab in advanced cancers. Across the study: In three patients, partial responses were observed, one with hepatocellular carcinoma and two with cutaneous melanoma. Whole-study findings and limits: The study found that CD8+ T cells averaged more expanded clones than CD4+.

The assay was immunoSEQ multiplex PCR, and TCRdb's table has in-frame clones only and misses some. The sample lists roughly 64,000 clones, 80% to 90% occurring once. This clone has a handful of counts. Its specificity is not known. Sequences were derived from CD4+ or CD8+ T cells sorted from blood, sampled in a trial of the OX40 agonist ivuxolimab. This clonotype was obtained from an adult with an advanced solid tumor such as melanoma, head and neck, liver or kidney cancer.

In DNA, the CDR3 is TGTGCCAGCAGCTTAGCACCCCATCCGCAGGGGGATGGCTACACCTTC. Its translation: CASSLAPHPQGDGYTF. The rearrangement uses TRBV7-9 and TRBJ1-2, with TRBD1 identical over 7 bases. The J segment lost 6 bases and the V segment lost 0 bases, leaving 10 bases of the junction unmatched. Germline loops: CDR1 SEHNR, CDR2 FQNEAQ (reference sequence). This CDR3 comprises 16 residues.